This TCR beta chain emerged from a study of T cell clones after liver transplantation. Study information: In this trial, immunosuppression withdrawal was attempted within 2 years of liver transplant. Samples came pre-transplant, pre-randomization before withdrawal, and post-randomization after withdrawal ended.

This table comes from immunoSEQ multiplex PCR, and its TCRdb copy is limited to in-frame clones, with some not included. Here the sample spans about 80,000 clones, over 80% being singletons. Only one count was recorded for this clone. Its antigen is unknown. Study results and limitations: Small, mixed patient groups and varying post-transplant times limit these conclusions.

Trimming stripped 0 bases from V and 2 bases from J, with 15 bases between. The CDR3 runs to 17 residues. From germline, CDR1 is SGHTA and CDR2 FQGNSA. The rearrangement links TRBV7-2 to TRBJ2-3, with D perhaps TRBD1 or TRBD2 (5 bases each). The sample in question was CD4+ T cells from blood, obtained approximately 3.5 years after liver transplant. The origin of this receptor is a human patient who received a liver transplant. The graft donor may be the source of some T cells. CDR3 sequence (DNA): TGTGCCAGCAGCTTAGCAGGGACCAACGCCTACACAGATACGCAGTATTTT. Translated, it gives CASSLAGTNAYTDTQYF. The variable domain in full, with the rest retrieved from reference TRBV7-2 and TRBJ2-3, is GAGVSQSPSNKVTEKGKDVELRCDPISGHTALYWYRQSLGQGLEFLIYFQGNSAPDKSGLPSDRFSAERTGGSVSTLTIQRTQQEDSAVYLCASSLAGTNAYTDTQYFGPGTRLTVL.